The 24 T cell receptor beta chains below come from one sample, sequenced in a study of blood T cell repertoires in COVID-19. Generated by immunoSEQ multiplex PCR, the TCRdb table keeps only in-frame clones and is missing some. The sample gives under 200,000 clones, about 90% of which show up once; about 22% is in the top ten. The specimen was peripheral blood. The receptors shown here come from a man in his fifties or sixties with active or convalescent COVID-19.

The chain couples TRBV6-1 to TRBJ2-6, with 9 bases lining up with TRBD2. The germline V gene encodes CDR1 MNHNS and CDR2 SASEGT. This CDR3 region has 17 residues. With 4 bases clipped from V and 0 bases from J, the junction kept 4 bases outside the gene matches. This CDR3 is CASSVAGALSGANVLTF. The DNA of the CDR3 is TGTGCCAGCAGTGTAGCGGGGGCGCTCTCTGGGGCCAACGTCCTGACTTTC.

The chain carries TRBV12-5 and TRBJ1-5, with 10 bases that match TRBD1. Germline CDR1 is LGHNT and CDR2 is FRNRAP. The CDR3 is 18 amino acids. Trimming cost V 2 bases and J 2 bases; bases outside gene matches: 9. CDR3 region: CASGLFISGQGRNQPQHF. CDR3 DNA: TGTGCTAGTGGTTTGTTTATCTCGGGACAGGGGCGCAATCAGCCCCAGCATTTT.

The chain employs TRBV5-1 and TRBJ1-4, with a possible D match to TRBD1 (5 bases). The germline V gene has CDR1 SGHRS and CDR2 YFSETQ. This CDR3 has 13 amino acids. V was shortened by 0 bases and J by 7 bases, with 7 bases between the two germline ends. CDR3 protein: CASSLVGGEKLFF. The CDR3 DNA sequence: TGCGCCAGCAGCTTGGTGGGGGGTGAAAAACTGTTTTTT.

The V call is TRBV5-1, the J call TRBJ2-3; 8 bases map to TRBD2. There are 17 residues in the CDR3. Trimming at V came to 1 base and at J to 0 bases, leaving 7 bases not matched to a gene. Germline V lookup: CDR1 SGHRS, CDR2 YFSETQ. CDR3 sequence reads: CASSLSPSGSSTDTQYF. In nucleotides, the CDR3 is TGCGCCAGCAGCTTGAGTCCTAGCGGGTCTAGCACAGATACGCAGTATTTT.

This chain uses TRBV2 with TRBJ2-3, with 11 bases identical to TRBD2. Per the germline V gene, CDR1 is SNHLY and CDR2 is FYNNEI. V was pared by 5 bases and J by 1 base, with 5 bases of the junction left unmatched. The CDR3 is made up of 16 amino acids. The DNA of the CDR3 is TGTGCCAGCAGTAGGGCTAGCGGGGGGCGCACAGATACGCAGTATTTT. It translates to CASSRASGGRTDTQYF.

Only a few counts were recorded for this clone. This sequence joins TRBV30 and TRBJ1-2, with a possible D match to TRBD1 (6 bases). The CDR3 runs 14 residues. Germline CDR1 and CDR2: GTSNPN and SVGIG (reference sequence). V lost 4 bases and J lost 4, with 16 bases in between. The CDR3 sequence is CAWTPAGQIYGYTF. In nucleotides, the CDR3 is TGTGCCTGGACCCCAGCGGGACAAATCTATGGCTACACCTTC.

The rearrangement joins TRBV7-9 to TRBJ2-7; weak D call: TRBD1 (5 bases). Trimming left V 2 bases short and J 3 bases short, with 5 bases between. This CDR3 region has 12 residues. CDR1 and CDR2 (germline): SEHNR, FQNEAQ (reference sequence). The CDR3 sequence is CASSLQGYEQYF. In DNA form, the CDR3 reads TGTGCCAGCAGCTTACAGGGCTACGAGCAGTACTTC.

The chain combines TRBV30 with TRBJ1-2; 11 nucleotides agree with TRBD1. CDR3 length: 16 amino acids. The V gene's germline CDR1 is GTSNPN and CDR2 SVGIG (reference sequence). After removal of 4 bases from V and 2 bases from J, the junction contained 9 bases not matched to a gene. CDR3 in amino acids: CAWKGPGTGGNYGYTF. For the CDR3, the DNA is TGTGCCTGGAAAGGACCCGGGACAGGGGGGAACTATGGCTACACCTTC.

The rearrangement links TRBV7-9 to TRBJ1-5, with D hard to call. The germline V and J ends were trimmed by 3 bases and 2 bases, with 2 bases remaining between them. The V gene's germline CDR1 is SEHNR and CDR2 FQNEAQ (reference sequence). The CDR3 is 12 residues long. DNA for the CDR3: TGTGCCAGCAGCTTCGGCAATCAGCCCCAGCATTTT. This codes for CASSFGNQPQHF.

This rearrangement joins TRBV9 to TRBJ1-6; D possibly corresponds to TRBD1 (6 bases). Looked up from germline, CDR1 is SGDLS and CDR2 is YYNGEE. V lost 4 bases to trimming and J lost 8 bases, with 16 bases between them. CDR3 length equals 15 residues. CDR3 sequence reads: CASSFTGTPDSPLHF. The CDR3 DNA sequence: TGTGCCAGCAGCTTCACCGGGACACCGGATTCACCCCTCCACTTT.

The rearrangement links TRBV7-9 to TRBJ1-4; 9 bases fit TRBD1. Germline CDR1 SEHNR, CDR2 FQNEAQ (reference sequence). Losses at the gene ends were 5 bases for V and 7 bases for J; bases not matched to a gene: 5. This CDR3 spans 14 amino acids. CDR3: CASSPGTGLEKLFF. In DNA form, the CDR3 reads TGTGCCAGCAGCCCCGGGACAGGGCTTGAAAAACTGTTTTTT.

This chain links TRBV5-4 with TRBJ1-1; D ambiguous. The CDR3 totals 13 residues. CDR1 SGHNT and CDR2 YYREEE come from the germline V gene (reference sequence). Trimming shortened V by 3 bases and J by 1 base, and 7 bases separated the two germline ends. The CDR3 nucleotides read TGTGCCAGCAGCTCCCAGCGGAACACTGAAGCTTTCTTT. It codes for CASSSQRNTEAFF.

This chain links TRBV15 with TRBJ1-6; D is unclear. Trimming shortened V by 0 bases and J by 8 bases, and 8 bases separated the two germline ends. CDR3 length: 14 residues. CDR1 is LNHNV, CDR2 YYDKDF, per germline (reference sequence). The DNA for the CDR3 is TGTGCCACCAGCAGAGATCGGTCTGATTCACCCCTCCACTTT. It yields the protein CATSRDRSDSPLHF.

The CDR3 sequence is CASSYGGIGNQPQHF. The CDR3 coding sequence is TGTGCCAGCAGTTACGGGGGGATTGGGAATCAGCCCCAGCATTTT. This chain uses TRBV6-5 with TRBJ1-5; D possibly corresponds to TRBD1 (5 bases). CDR1 and CDR2 from the germline V gene are MNHEY and SVGAGI. This CDR3 region has 15 residues. Trimming pared 2 bases from V and 4 bases from J, leaving 12 bases between.

This clone has a single count. The chain uses TRBV5-1 and TRBJ2-1; TRBD2 aligns across 9 bases. This CDR3 region has 14 residues. V lost 0 bases to trimming and J lost 8 bases; unmatched junction nucleotides: 3. Germline lookup yields CDR1 SGHRS and CDR2 YFSETQ. CDR3: CASSLAWTSDEQFF. CDR3 DNA sequence: TGCGCCAGCAGCTTGGCCTGGACTAGCGATGAGCAGTTCTTC.

This clone was seen more than once but under ten times. The chain carries TRBV6-1 and TRBJ1-2; 7 bases line up with TRBD1. CDR1 MNHNS and CDR2 SASEGT come from the germline V gene. V trimming: 2 bases; J trimming: 6 bases; junction bases outside the gene matches: 6. The CDR3 totals 14 residues. The CDR3 loop reads CASSELNRGDGYTF. The CDR3 coding sequence is TGTGCCAGCAGTGAACTGAACAGGGGTGATGGCTACACCTTC.

This chain joins TRBV19 and TRBJ1-1; perhaps TRBD1 as D (6 bases). The V gene lost 9 bases and the J gene lost 0 bases, with 11 bases spanning the gap. Germline V gene data show CDR1 as LNHDA and CDR2 as SQIVND (reference sequence). The CDR3 is 13 residues long. The CDR3 region is CASLDRMNTEAFF. The DNA for the CDR3 is TGTGCCAGCCTTGACAGGATGAACACTGAAGCTTTCTTT.

V gene TRBV2 combines with J gene TRBJ1-4, with D perhaps TRBD1 (6 bases). Per the germline V gene, CDR1 is SNHLY and CDR2 is FYNNEI. Trimming took 5 bases from V and 5 from J, leaving 12 bases between them. The CDR3 runs 14 residues. The CDR3 DNA is TGTGCCAGCAGTCATCGGACAGTCAATGAAAAACTGTTTTTT. Translated: CASSHRTVNEKLFF.

The chain couples TRBV11-3 to TRBJ2-1; D is ambiguous. V dropped 1 base and J dropped 0 bases, with 10 bases sitting between them. The CDR3 consists of 16 residues. The germline gives CDR1 SGHNT, CDR2 YENEEA. The CDR3 DNA reads as TGTGCCAGCAGCTTAGGCGGTATTAACTCCTACAATGAGCAGTTCTTC. This codes for CASSLGGINSYNEQFF.

The V and J genes are TRBV25-1 and TRBJ1-1; the D is unclear. Germline V CDR1 and CDR2: MGHDK, SYGVNS. The CDR3 sequence is 14 residues long. Trimming pared 6 bases from V and 6 bases from J, leaving 17 bases between. CDR3 sequence (DNA): TGTGCCAGCAGAGAAAGGTTGGGGAGTGCTGAAGCTTTCTTT. Its translation is CASRERLGSAEAFF.

The genes are TRBV9 and TRBJ2-5; 10 bases match TRBD2. Germline V gene sequence: CDR1 SGDLS, CDR2 YYNGEE. J gave up 5 bases and V 3 bases, and 7 bases lay outside the gene matches. This CDR3 contains 15 residues. The CDR3, as DNA: TGTGCCAGCAGCGCCCAGGGGACTAGCGCGGAGACCCAGTACTTC. Amino acid sequence: CASSAQGTSAETQYF.

The rearrangement joins TRBV2 to TRBJ2-7; 9 bases line up with TRBD1. V shed 6 bases and J 6 bases; nucleotides not matched to a gene: 3. CDR1 and CDR2 (germline): SNHLY, FYNNEI. The CDR3 is 12 amino acids. The CDR3 DNA reads TGTGCCAGCAGCACGACAGGGGGCGAGCAGTACTTC. Protein product: CASSTTGGEQYF.

The chain joins TRBV6-5 to TRBJ1-5, with 11 bases matching TRBD1. Germline CDR1 MNHEY, CDR2 SVGAGI. CDR3 length: 15 residues. The trim removed 5 bases at V and 4 bases at J, leaving 4 bases unmatched. As DNA, the CDR3 is TGTGCCAGCAGTCATGGGACAGGGGGAAATCAGCCCCAGCATTTT. It specifies CASSHGTGGNQPQHF.

This clone occurred once. V and J are TRBV3-1 (or the pseudogene TRBV3-2) and TRBJ2-3; D might be TRBD2 (5 bases). V lost 2 bases and J 5 bases, leaving 14 bases between the germline ends. The CDR3 is made up of 15 amino acids. CDR1 and CDR2 (germline): LGHDT, YNNKEL (reference sequence). For the CDR3, the DNA is TGTGCCAGCAGCCAACTTAGGCGGGTGAAAGATACGCAGTATTTT. Translation gives CASSQLRRVKDTQYF.